The 7 T cell receptor beta chains listed next were all sequenced from one sample in a study of control samples from healthy donors and cancer patients. The data were produced by immunoSEQ multiplex PCR, yet TCRdb's version contains in-frame clones alone and is incomplete. This repertoire shows around 150,000 clones, about 94% found once; its top ten account for 8.5%. The specimen sequenced was blood. These receptors all come from a woman between 40 and 55 years old in good health.

This clone was detected only once. The J gene is TRBJ1-4, the V gene TRBV7-2; TRBD1 aligns across 9 bases. The CDR3 spans 14 residues. V trimming: 8 bases; J trimming: 7 bases; junction bases outside the gene matches: 8. CDR1 SGHTA and CDR2 FQGNSA come from the germline V gene. In nucleotides, the CDR3 is TGTGCCAGCGGACTGGGACAGGGAGGTGAAAAACTGTTTTTT. This translates into CASGLGQGGEKLFF.

V is TRBV7-9 and J is TRBJ2-1; 8 nucleotides line up with TRBD2. The CDR3 runs to 14 residues. V lost 2 bases, J lost 8 bases, and 5 bases stayed unmatched. Germline V gene sequence: CDR1 SEHNR, CDR2 FQNEAQ (reference sequence). The chain's CDR3 is CASSLLSRGDEQFF. The CDR3, as DNA: TGTGCCAGCAGCTTACTCTCGCGGGGGGATGAGCAGTTCTTC.

The gene calls are TRBV7-9 and TRBJ1-2, with no clear D. Trimming shortened V by 0 bases and J by 5 bases, and 13 bases separated the two germline ends. Germline V CDR1 and CDR2: SEHNR, FQNEAQ (reference sequence). This CDR3 is built from 15 residues. The DNA of the CDR3 is TGTGCCAGCAGCTTAGCGTCGCGGGGAGGTTATGGCTACACCTTC. Its translation: CASSLASRGGYGYTF.

The chain uses TRBV7-9 and TRBJ2-7; 7 bases are shared with TRBD1. V was pared by 4 bases and J by 7 bases, with 7 bases of the junction left unmatched. Germline lookup yields CDR1 SEHNR and CDR2 FQNEAQ (reference sequence). The CDR3 consists of 13 residues. The CDR3 bases are TGTGCCAGCAGCTACGGACAGGCGTGGGAGCAGTACTTC. Protein sequence: CASSYGQAWEQYF.

As for this clone: The sample contains more than one DNA sequence encoding this CDR3. V and J are TRBV9 and TRBJ1-2; D perhaps matches TRBD1 (5 bases). Trimming removed 0 bases at V and 2 bases at J, with 5 bases between. Germline assignment: CDR1 SGDLS and CDR2 YYNGEE. This CDR3 is 13 amino acids long. CDR3 nucleotides: TGTGCCAGCAGCGTAGACAGGAACTATGGCTACACCTTC. It translates to CASSVDRNYGYTF.

This sequence joins TRBV19 and TRBJ1-5, with 9 bases fitting TRBD1. The germline CDR1 and CDR2 sequences are LNHDA and SQIVND (reference sequence). The ends lost 8 bases at V and 6 bases at J; junction bases unmatched: 8. The CDR3 has 14 residues. Here the CDR3 reads CASDRDRVPQPQHF. The CDR3 DNA sequence: TGTGCCAGTGACCGGGACAGGGTTCCTCAGCCCCAGCATTTT.

The rearrangement uses TRBV6-6 and TRBJ1-1; unclear D gene. CDR3 length equals 14 residues. V lost 8 bases and J 5 bases, leaving 18 bases between the germline ends. From germline, CDR1 is MNHNY and CDR2 SVGAGI (reference sequence). CDR3 in DNA: TGTGCCAGCGGCCCCCTAGGAAGGGAAACTGAAGCTTTCTTT. Its protein product is CASGPLGRETEAFF.